This T cell receptor (beta chain) was obtained from a study of blood T cells in healthy people across ages. Primers used in a second PCR of roughly 7 to 11 cycles were a sample-barcoded 5' primer and a J-beta primer mix. TCRdb re-called the 5' RACE reads through MiXCR, storing one row per CDR3 protein. This sample has some 760,000 distinct CDR3 sequences; about 25% occur once, and the top ten carry just under 9.5%. V lost 4 bases and J 3 bases, leaving 9 bases between the germline ends. CDR1 is SNHLY and CDR2 is FYNNEI in the germline V gene. The CDR3 loop spans 13 amino acids. This clonotype occurred a few times. These data are also associated with another study on T cells of mothers and their children. That work contributes: Thymic selection, a shaping force on TCR recombination output, acts similarly in related and unrelated pairs.

The origin of this receptor is a boy aged 10-17 years in good health. Material for sequencing was blood. This rearrangement joins TRBV2 to TRBJ1-1; D remains ambiguous. In nucleotides, the CDR3 is TGTGCCAGCAGTGGTTTGGAGGACACTGAAGCTTTCTTT. Its translation is CASSGLEDTEAFF.